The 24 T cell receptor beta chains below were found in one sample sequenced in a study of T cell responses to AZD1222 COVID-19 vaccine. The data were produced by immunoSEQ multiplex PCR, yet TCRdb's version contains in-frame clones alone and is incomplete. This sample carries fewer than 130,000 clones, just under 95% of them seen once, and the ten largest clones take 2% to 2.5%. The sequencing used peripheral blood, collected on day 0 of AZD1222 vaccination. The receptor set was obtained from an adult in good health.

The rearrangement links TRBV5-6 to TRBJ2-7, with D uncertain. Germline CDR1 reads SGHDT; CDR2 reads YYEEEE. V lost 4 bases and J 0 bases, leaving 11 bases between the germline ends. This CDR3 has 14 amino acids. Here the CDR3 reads CASSLDRRSYEQYF. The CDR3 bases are TGTGCCAGCAGCCTGGACCGACGCTCCTACGAGCAGTACTTC. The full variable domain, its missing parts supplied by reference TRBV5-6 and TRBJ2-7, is DAGVTQSPTHLIKTRGQQVTLRCSPKSGHDTVSWYQQALGQGPQFIFQYYEEEERQRGNFPDRFSGHQFPNYSSELNVNALLLGDSALYLCASSLDRRSYEQYFGPGTRLTVT.

The CDR3 region has the DNA TGTGCCAGTATCGGGACAGGGGGCACGAGCGGGAGGTTTAATGAGCAGTTCTTC. Its protein product is CASIGTGGTSGRFNEQFF. The V gene is TRBV19, the J gene TRBJ2-1; 12 bases align to TRBD1. The CDR3 totals 18 residues. The germline V gene has CDR1 LNHDA and CDR2 SQIVND (reference sequence). The V segment lost 7 bases and the J segment 7 bases; nucleotides outside the gene matches: 17. Based on the CDR3 plus reference TRBV19 and TRBJ2-1, the full variable domain is DGGITQSPKYLFRKEGQNVTLSCEQNLNHDAMYWYRQDPGQGLRLIYYSQIVNDFQKGDIAEGYSVSREKKESFPLTVTSAQKNPTAFYLCASIGTGGTSGRFNEQFFGPGTRLTVL.

This CDR3 reads CASSPYVDGATNEKLFF. In DNA form, the CDR3 reads TGTGCCAGCTCACCGTATGTCGACGGTGCAACTAATGAAAAACTGTTTTTT. This sequence joins TRBV18 and TRBJ1-4; no reliable D call. The CDR3 runs 17 residues. The germline V gene encodes CDR1 KGHSH and CDR2 LQKENI. V lost 3 bases to trimming and J lost 0 bases, with 14 bases between them.

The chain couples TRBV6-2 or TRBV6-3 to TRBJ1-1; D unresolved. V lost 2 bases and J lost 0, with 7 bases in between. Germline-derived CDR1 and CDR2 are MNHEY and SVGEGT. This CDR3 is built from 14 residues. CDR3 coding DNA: TGTGCCAGCAGTTACCAGATTTTGAACACTGAAGCTTTCTTT. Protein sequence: CASSYQILNTEAFF.

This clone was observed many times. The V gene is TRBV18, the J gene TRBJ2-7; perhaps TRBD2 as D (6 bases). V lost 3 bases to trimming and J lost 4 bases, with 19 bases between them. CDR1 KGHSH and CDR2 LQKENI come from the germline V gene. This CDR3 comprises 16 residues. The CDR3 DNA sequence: TGTGCCAGCTCACCCCAATTTGGGAGGAGAGTTTACGAGCAGTACTTC. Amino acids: CASSPQFGRRVYEQYF.

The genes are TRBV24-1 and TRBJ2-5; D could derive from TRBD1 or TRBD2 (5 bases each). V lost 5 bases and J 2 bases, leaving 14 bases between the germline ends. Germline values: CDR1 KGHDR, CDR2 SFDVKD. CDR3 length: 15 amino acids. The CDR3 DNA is TGTGCCACCAGTGCCGGCCTGGGGGTTCAAGAGACCCAGTACTTC. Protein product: CATSAGLGVQETQYF.

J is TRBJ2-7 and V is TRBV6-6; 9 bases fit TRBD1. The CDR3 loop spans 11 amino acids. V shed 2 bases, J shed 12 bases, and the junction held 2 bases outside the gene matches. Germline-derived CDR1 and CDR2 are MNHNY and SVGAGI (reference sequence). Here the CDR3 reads CASSYRDRAYF. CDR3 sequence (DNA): TGTGCCAGCAGTTACCGGGACAGGGCGTACTTC.

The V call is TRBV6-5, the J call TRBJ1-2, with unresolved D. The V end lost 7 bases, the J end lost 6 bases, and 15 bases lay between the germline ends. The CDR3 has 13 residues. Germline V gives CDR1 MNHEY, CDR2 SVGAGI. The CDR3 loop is CASTKLDRDGYTF. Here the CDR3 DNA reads TGTGCCAGCACGAAACTGGATAGGGATGGCTACACCTTC.

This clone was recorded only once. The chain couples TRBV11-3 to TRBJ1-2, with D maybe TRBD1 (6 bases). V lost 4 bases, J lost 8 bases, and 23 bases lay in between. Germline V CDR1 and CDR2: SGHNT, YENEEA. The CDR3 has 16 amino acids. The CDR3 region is CASSSPTGRYDDGYTF. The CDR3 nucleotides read TGTGCCAGCAGCTCCCCGACAGGCCGGTATGATGACGGCTACACCTTC.

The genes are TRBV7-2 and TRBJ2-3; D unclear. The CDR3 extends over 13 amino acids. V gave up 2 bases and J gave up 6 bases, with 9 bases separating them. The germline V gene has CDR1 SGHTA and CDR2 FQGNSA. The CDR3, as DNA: TGTGCCAGCAGCTTAAGGTCCTACGATACGCAGTATTTT. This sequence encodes CASSLRSYDTQYF.

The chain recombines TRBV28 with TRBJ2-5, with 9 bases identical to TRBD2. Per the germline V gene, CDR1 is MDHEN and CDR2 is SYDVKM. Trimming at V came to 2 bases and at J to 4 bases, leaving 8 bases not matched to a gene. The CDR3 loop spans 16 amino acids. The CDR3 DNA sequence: TGTGCCAGCAGTTTAAAGATAGCGGGAGCGTTAGAGACCCAGTACTTC. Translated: CASSLKIAGALETQYF. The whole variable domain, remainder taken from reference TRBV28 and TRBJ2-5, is DVKVTQSSRYLVKRTGEKVFLECVQDMDHENMFWYRQDPGLGLRLIYFSYDVKMKEKGDIPEGYSVSREKKERFSLILESASTNQTSMYLCASSLKIAGALETQYFGPGTRLLVL.

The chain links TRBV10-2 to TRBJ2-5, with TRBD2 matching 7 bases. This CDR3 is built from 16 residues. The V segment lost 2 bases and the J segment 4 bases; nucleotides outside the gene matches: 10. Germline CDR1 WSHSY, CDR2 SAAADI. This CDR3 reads CASSEGNGRIGETQYF. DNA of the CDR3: TGCGCCAGCAGTGAGGGGAACGGGAGGATCGGAGAGACCCAGTACTTC.

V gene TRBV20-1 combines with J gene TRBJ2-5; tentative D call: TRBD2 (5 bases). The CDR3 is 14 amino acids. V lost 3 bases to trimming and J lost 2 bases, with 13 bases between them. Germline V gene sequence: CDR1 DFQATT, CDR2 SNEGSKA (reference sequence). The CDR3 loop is CSASKLEGQETQYF. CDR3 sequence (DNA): TGCAGTGCTAGTAAGCTAGAGGGTCAAGAGACCCAGTACTTC.

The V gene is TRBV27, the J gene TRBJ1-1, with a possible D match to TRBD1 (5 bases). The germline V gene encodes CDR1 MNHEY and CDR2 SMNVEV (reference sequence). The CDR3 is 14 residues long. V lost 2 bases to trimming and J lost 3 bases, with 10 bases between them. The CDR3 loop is CASSLIQGYTEAFF. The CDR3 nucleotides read TGTGCCAGCAGTTTAATCCAGGGTTACACTGAAGCTTTCTTT.

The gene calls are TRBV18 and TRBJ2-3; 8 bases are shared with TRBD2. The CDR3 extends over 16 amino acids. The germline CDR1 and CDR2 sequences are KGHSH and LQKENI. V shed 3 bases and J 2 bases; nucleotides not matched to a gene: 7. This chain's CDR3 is CASSPNPGLDTDTQYF. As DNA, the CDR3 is TGTGCCAGCTCACCGAATCCGGGACTAGACACAGATACGCAGTATTTT.

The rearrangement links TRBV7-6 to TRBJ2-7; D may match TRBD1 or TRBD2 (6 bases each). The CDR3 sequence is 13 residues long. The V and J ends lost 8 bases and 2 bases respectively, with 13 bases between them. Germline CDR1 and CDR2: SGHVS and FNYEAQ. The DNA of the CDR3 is TGTGCCAGCGCTTTCGGGGGCCCCTACGAGCAGTACTTC. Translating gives CASAFGGPYEQYF.

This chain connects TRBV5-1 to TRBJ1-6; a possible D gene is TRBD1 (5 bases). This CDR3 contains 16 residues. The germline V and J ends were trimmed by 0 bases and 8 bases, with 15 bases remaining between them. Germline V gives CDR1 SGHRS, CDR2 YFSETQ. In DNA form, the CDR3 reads TGCGCCAGCAGCTTGGGTCTTGGGGGGATTGATTCACCCCTCCACTTT. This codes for CASSLGLGGIDSPLHF.

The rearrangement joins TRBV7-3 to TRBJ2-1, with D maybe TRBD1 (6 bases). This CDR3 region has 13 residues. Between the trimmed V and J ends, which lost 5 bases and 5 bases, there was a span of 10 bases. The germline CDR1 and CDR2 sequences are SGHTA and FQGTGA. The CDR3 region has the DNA TGTGCCAGCAGCAGTTGGACAGACAATGAGCAGTTCTTC. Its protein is CASSSWTDNEQFF.

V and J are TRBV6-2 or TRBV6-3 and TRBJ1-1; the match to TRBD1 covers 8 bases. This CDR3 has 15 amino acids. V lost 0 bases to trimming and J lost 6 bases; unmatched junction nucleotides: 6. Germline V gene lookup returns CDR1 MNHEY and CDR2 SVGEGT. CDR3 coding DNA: TGTGCCAGCAGTTACTCACCGGGACAGGCGGCTGAAGCTTTCTTT. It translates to CASSYSPGQAAEAFF.

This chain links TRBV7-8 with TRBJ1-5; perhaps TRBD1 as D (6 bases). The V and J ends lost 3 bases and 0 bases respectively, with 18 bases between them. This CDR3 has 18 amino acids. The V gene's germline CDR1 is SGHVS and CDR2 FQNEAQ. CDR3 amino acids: CASSLRGWSGYSNQPQHF. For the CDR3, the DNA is TGTGCCAGCAGCTTGAGGGGGTGGTCAGGGTATAGCAATCAGCCCCAGCATTTT.

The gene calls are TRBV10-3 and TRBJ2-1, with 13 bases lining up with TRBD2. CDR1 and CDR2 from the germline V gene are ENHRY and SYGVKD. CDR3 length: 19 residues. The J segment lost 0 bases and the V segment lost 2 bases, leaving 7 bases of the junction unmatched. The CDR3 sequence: CAISEKVGTSGTSYNEQFF. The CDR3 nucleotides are TGTGCCATCAGTGAGAAAGTAGGGACTAGCGGGACCTCCTACAATGAGCAGTTCTTC.

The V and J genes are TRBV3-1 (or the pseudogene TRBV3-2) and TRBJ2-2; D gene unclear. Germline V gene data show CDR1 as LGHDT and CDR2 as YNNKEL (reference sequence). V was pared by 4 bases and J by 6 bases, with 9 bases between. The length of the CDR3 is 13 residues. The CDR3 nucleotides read TGTGCCAGCAGCCCCCTTCCCCCCGGGGAGCTGTTTTTT. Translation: CASSPLPPGELFF.

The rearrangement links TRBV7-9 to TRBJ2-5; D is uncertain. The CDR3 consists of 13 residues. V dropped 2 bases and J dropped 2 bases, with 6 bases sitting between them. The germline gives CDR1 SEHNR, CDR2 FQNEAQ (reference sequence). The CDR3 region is CASSLSEQETQYF. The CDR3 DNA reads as TGTGCCAGCAGCTTATCAGAACAAGAGACCCAGTACTTC.

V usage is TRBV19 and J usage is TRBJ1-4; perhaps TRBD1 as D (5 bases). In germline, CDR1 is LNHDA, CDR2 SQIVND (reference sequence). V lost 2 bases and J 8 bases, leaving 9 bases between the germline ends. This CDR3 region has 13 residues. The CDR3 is CASSIPGLEKLFF. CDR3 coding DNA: TGTGCCAGTAGTATACCGGGACTAGAAAAACTGTTTTTT.